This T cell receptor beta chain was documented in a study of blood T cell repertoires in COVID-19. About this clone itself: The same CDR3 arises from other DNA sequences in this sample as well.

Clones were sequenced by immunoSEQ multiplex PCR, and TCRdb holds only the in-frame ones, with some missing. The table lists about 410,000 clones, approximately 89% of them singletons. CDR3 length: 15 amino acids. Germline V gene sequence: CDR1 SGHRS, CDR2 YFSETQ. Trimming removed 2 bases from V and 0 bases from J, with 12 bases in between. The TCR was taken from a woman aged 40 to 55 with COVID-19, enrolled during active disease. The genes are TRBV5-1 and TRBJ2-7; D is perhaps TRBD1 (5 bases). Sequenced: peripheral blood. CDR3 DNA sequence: TGCGCCAGCAGCTTAGTTTGGGGCAGCTCCTACGAGCAGTACTTC. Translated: CASSLVWGSSYEQYF.